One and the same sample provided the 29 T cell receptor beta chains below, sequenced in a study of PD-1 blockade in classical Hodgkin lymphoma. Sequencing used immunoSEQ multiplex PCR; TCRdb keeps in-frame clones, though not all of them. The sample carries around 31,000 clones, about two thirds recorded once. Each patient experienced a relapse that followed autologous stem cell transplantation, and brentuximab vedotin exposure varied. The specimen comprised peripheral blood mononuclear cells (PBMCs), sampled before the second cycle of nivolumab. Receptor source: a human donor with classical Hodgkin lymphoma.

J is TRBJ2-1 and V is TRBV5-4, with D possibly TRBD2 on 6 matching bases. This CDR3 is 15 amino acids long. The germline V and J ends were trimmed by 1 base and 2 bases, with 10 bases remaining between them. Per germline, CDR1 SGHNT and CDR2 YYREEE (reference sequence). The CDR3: CASSLYGSAYNEQFF. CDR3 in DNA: TGTGCCAGCAGCTTGTACGGGAGCGCCTACAATGAGCAGTTCTTC.

The CDR3 DNA follows: TGTGCCAGCAGCCGCTTGGGAGGGACGGGAGACACCGGGGAGCTGTTTTTT. Translation gives CASSRLGGTGDTGELFF. The chain links TRBV11-2 to TRBJ2-2, with 7 bases aligning to TRBD2. The CDR3 length is 17 residues. The germline gives CDR1 SGHAT, CDR2 FQNNGV. J gave up 3 bases and V 5 bases, and 12 bases lay outside the gene matches.

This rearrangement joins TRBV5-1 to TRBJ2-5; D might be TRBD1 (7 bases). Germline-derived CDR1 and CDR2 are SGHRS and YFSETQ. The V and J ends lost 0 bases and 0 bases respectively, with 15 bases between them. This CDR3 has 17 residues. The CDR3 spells CASSLGQGGSYQETQYF. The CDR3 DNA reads TGCGCCAGCAGCTTGGGACAGGGAGGTTCGTACCAAGAGACCCAGTACTTC.

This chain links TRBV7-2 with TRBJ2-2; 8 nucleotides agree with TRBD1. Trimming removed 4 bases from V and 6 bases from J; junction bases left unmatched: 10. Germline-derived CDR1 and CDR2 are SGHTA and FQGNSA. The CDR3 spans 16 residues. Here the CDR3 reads CASSSPDRAEAGELFF. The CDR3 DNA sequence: TGTGCCAGCAGCTCCCCGGACAGGGCAGAGGCCGGGGAGCTGTTTTTT. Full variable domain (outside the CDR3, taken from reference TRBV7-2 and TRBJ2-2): GAGVSQSPSNKVTEKGKDVELRCDPISGHTALYWYRQSLGQGLEFLIYFQGNSAPDKSGLPSDRFSAERTGGSVSTLTIQRTQQEDSAVYLCASSSPDRAEAGELFFGEGSRLTVL.

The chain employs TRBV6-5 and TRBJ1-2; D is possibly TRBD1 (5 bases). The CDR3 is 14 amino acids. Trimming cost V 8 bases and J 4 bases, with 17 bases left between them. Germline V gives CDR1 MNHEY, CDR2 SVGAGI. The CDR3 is CASGKWGGGYGYTF. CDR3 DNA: TGTGCCAGCGGAAAATGGGGGGGAGGCTATGGCTACACCTTC.

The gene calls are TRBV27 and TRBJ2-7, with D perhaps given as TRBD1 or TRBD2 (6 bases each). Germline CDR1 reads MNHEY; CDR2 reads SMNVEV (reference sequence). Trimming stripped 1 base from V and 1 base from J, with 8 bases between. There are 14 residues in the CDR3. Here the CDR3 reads CASSLWGASYEQYF. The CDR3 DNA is TGTGCCAGCAGTTTATGGGGGGCGTCCTACGAGCAGTACTTC.

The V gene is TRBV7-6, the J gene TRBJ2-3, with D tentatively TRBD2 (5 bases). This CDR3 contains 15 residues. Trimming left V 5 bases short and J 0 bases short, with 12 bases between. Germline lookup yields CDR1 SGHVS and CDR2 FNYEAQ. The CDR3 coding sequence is TGTGCCAGCAGCCCCGAGGGTTCTAGCACAGATACGCAGTATTTT. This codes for CASSPEGSSTDTQYF.

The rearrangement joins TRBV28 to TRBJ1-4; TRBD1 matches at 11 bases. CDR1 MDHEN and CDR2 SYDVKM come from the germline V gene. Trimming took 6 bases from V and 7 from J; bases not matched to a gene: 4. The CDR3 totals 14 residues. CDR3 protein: CASRGTGGVEKLFF. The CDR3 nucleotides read TGTGCCAGCAGGGGGACAGGGGGAGTTGAAAAACTGTTTTTT. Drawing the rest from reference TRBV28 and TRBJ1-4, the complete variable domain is DVKVTQSSRYLVKRTGEKVFLECVQDMDHENMFWYRQDPGLGLRLIYFSYDVKMKEKGDIPEGYSVSREKKERFSLILESASTNQTSMYLCASRGTGGVEKLFFGSGTQLSVL.

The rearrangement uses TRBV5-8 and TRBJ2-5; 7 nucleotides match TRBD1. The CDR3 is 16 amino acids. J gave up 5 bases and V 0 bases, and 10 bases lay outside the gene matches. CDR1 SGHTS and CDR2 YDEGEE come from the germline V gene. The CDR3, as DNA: TGTGCCAGCAGCTTGGGCGCTAGGGGGCTAGCTGAGACCCAGTACTTC. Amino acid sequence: CASSLGARGLAETQYF.

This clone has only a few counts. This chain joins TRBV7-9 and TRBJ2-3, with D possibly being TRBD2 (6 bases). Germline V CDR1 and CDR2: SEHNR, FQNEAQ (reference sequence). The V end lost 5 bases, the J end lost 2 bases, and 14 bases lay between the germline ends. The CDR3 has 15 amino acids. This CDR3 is CASSAWDSFTDTQYF. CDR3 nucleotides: TGTGCCAGCAGCGCATGGGACTCTTTCACAGATACGCAGTATTTT.

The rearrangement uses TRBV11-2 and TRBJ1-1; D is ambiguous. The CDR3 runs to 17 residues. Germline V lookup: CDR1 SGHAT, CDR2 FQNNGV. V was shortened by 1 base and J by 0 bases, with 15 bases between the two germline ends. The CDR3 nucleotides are TGTGCCAGCAGCTTAGGTGGGCGGGAGTGGTTGAACACTGAAGCTTTCTTT. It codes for CASSLGGREWLNTEAFF.

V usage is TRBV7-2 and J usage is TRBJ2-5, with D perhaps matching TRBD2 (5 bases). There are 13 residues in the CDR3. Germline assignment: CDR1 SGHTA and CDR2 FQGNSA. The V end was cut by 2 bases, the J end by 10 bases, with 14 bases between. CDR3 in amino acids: CASSLSPERGQYF. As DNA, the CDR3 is TGTGCCAGCAGCTTAAGCCCAGAACGGGGCCAGTACTTC. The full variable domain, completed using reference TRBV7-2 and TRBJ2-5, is GAGVSQSPSNKVTEKGKDVELRCDPISGHTALYWYRQSLGQGLEFLIYFQGNSAPDKSGLPSDRFSAERTGGSVSTLTIQRTQQEDSAVYLCASSLSPERGQYFGPGTRLLVL.

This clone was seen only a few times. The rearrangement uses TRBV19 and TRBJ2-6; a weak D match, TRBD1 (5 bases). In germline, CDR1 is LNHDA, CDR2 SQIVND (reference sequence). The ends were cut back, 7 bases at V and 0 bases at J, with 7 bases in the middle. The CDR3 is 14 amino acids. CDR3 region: CASKDSSGANVLTF. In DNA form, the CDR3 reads TGTGCCAGTAAAGACAGCTCTGGGGCCAACGTCCTGACTTTC.

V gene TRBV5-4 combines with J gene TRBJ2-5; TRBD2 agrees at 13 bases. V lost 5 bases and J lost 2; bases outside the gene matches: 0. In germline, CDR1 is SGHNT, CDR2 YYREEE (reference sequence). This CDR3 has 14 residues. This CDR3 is CASRLAGGQETQYF. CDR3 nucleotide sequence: TGTGCCAGCAGACTAGCGGGAGGGCAAGAGACCCAGTACTTC.

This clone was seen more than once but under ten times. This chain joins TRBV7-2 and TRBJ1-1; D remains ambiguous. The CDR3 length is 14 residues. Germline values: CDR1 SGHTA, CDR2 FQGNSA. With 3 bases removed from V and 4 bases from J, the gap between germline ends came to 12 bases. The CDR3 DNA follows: TGTGCCAGCAGCTTTCTAGGGCCGGGCACTGAAGCTTTCTTT. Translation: CASSFLGPGTEAFF.

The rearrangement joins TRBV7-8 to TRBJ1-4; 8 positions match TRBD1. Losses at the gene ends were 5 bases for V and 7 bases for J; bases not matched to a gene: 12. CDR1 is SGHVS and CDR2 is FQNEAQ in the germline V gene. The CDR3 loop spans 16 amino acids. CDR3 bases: TGTGCCAGCAGCCCAAGCCAGACAGGGGCGACTGAAAAACTGTTTTTT. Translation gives CASSPSQTGATEKLFF.

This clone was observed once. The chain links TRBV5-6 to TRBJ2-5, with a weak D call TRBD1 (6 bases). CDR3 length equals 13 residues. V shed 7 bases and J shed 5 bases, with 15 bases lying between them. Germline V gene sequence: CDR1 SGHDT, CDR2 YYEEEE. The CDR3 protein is CASGVQGAETQYF. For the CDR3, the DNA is TGTGCCAGCGGGGTACAGGGTGCGGAGACCCAGTACTTC.

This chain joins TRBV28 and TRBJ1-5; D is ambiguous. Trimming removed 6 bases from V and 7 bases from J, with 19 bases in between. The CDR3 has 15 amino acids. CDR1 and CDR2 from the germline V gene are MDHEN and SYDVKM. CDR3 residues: CASSRYPGGGQPQHF. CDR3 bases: TGTGCCAGCAGCCGGTATCCAGGTGGAGGGCAGCCCCAGCATTTT.

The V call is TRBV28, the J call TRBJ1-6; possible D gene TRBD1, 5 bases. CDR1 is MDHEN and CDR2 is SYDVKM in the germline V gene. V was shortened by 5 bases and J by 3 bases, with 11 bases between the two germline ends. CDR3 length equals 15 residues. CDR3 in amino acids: CASSEAGSYNSPLHF. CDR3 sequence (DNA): TGTGCCAGCAGTGAAGCAGGGAGCTATAATTCACCCCTCCACTTT.

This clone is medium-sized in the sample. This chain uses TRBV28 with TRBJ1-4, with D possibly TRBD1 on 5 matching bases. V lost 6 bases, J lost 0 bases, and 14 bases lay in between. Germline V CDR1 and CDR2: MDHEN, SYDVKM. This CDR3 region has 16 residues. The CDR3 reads CASSVVGGTTNEKLFF. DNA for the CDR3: TGTGCCAGCAGCGTGGTCGGGGGTACAACTAATGAAAAACTGTTTTTT.

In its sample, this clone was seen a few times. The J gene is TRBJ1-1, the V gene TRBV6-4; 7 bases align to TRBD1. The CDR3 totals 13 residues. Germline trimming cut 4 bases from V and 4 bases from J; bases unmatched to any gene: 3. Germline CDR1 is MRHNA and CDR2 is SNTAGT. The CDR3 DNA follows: TGTGCCAGCAGTGCCGACAGGGCCACTGAAGCTTTCTTT. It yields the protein CASSADRATEAFF.

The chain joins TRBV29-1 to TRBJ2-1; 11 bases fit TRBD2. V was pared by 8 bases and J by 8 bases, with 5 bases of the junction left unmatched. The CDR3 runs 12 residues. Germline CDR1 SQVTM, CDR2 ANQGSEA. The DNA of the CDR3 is TGCAGCTCTAGCGGGAGGATGGATGAGCAGTTCTTC. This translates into CSSSGRMDEQFF.

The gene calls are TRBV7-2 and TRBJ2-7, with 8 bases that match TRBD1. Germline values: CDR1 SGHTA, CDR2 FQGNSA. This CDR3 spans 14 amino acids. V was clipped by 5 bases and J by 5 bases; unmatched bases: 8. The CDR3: CASSLLWTGNEQYF. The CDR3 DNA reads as TGTGCCAGCAGCCTCCTCTGGACAGGGAACGAGCAGTACTTC.

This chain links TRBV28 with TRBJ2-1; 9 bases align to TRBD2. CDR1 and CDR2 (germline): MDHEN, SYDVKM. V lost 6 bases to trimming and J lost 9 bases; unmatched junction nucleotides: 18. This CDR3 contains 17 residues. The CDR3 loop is CASSRPGLANHRGEQFF. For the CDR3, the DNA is TGTGCCAGCAGCCGGCCGGGACTAGCTAATCATAGAGGTGAGCAGTTCTTC.

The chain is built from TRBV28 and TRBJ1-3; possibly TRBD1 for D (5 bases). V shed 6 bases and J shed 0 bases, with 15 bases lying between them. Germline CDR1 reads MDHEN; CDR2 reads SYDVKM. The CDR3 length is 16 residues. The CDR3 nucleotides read TGTGCCAGCAGGACCCTGGACACAATCTCTGGAAACACCATATATTTT. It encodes CASRTLDTISGNTIYF.

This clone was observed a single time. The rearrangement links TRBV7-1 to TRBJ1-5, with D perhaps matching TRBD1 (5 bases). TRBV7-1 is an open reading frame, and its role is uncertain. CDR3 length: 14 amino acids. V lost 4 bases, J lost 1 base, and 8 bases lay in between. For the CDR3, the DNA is TGTGCCAGCAGCTTTCAGGGAAGCAATCAGCCCCAGCATTTT. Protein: CASSFQGSNQPQHF.

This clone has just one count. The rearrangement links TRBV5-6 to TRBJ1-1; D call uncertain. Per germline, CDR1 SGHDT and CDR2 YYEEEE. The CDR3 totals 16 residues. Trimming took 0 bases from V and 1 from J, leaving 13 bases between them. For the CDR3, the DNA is TGTGCCAGCAGCTTGGGAGGCCCCACCGCGAACACTGAAGCTTTCTTT. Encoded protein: CASSLGGPTANTEAFF.

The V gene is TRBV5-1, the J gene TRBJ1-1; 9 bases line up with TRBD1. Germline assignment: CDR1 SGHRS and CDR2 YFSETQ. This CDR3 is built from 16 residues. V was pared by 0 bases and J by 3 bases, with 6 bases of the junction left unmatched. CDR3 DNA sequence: TGCGCCAGCAGCTTGGGGGACAGGGTTCTCGACACTGAAGCTTTCTTT. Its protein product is CASSLGDRVLDTEAFF.

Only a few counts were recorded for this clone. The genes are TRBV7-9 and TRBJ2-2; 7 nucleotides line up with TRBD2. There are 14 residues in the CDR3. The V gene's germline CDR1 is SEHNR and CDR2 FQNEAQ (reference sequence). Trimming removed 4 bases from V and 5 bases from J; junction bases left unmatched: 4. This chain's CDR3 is CASSSDSGTGELFF. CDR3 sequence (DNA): TGTGCCAGCAGCTCCGATAGCGGGACCGGGGAGCTGTTTTTT.